Many counts were recorded for the clone carrying this T cell receptor beta chain. Its antigen is unidentified. Germline V CDR1 and CDR2: SGHNT, YENEEA. The CDR3 is 13 amino acids. V lost 4 bases and J 2 bases, leaving 8 bases between the germline ends. Unique molecular identifiers were used in preparing the TCRbeta library. TCRdb recomputed calls from the PCR reads with MiXCR, one row per CDR3 protein. The sample contains 17,000 or so distinct CDR3 sequences, under 15% of which appear only once. This record comes from a study of T-cell reconstitution after alpha-beta-depleted transplantation in children. The study's findings and limits: Alpha-beta T cells about two months after transplant reportedly derived from several hundred expanded graft clones. In some patients, recipient T cells and intrathymic progenitors surviving conditioning explained high day-60 diversity. Newly made T cells mostly supplied T-cell counts and diversity one year after transplant.

V gene TRBV11-3 combines with J gene TRBJ1-1; no definite D call. The sample in question was PBMCs, mostly from graft donor cells, obtained 180 days after TCRalphabeta/CD19-depleted stem cell transplant. The sequence came from a boy in the first two years of life who had a stem cell transplant for Wiskott-Aldrich syndrome, so the T cells may come from the graft donor. CDR3: CASSSSQNTEAFF. The DNA for the CDR3 is TGTGCCAGCAGCTCCAGTCAAAACACTGAAGCTTTCTTT.